One and the same sample provided the 25 T cell receptor beta chains below, sequenced in a study of T-cell reconstitution after alpha-beta-depleted transplantation in children. TCRbeta library preparation incorporated unique molecular identifiers. MiXCR, applied by TCRdb to the PCR reads, yields one record per CDR3 protein. The sample holds around 200,000 distinct CDR3 sequences; roughly a tenth are singletons and the top ten take roughly 27%. Sequences were derived from PBMCs, sampled before TCRalphabeta/CD19-depleted stem cell transplant. These TCRs come from a child younger than two with acute myeloid leukemia, due to receive a stem cell transplant.

The genes are TRBV3-1 and TRBJ1-5, with D maybe TRBD1 (6 bases). There are 17 residues in the CDR3. Germline CDR1 LGHDT, CDR2 YNNKEL (reference sequence). The CDR3 spells CTCSLTGSEASNQPQHF. The CDR3, as DNA: TGTACCTGCAGTTTGACAGGTAGTGAAGCAAGTAATCAGCCCCAGCATTTT.

The sample holds a few counts of this clonotype. This chain connects TRBV28 to TRBJ1-2; possibly TRBD1 for D (6 bases). The CDR3 loop spans 13 amino acids. V was pared by 10 bases and J by 5 bases, with 17 bases between. CDR1 is MDHEN, CDR2 SYDVKM, per germline. The CDR3 DNA is TGTGCCATGGGCCTGGGGGGCCTGTATGGCTACACCTTC. Translation gives CAMGLGGLYGYTF.

This clonotype was detected many times. The V and J genes are TRBV21-1 and TRBJ2-1. TRBV21-1 is designated a pseudogene. The CDR3 contains 13 residues. CDR3 loop: CASWVLCIHEQFF. DNA for the CDR3: TGTGCCAGTTGGGTATTATGCATCCATGAGCAGTTCTTC.

At least ten counts were recorded for this clonotype. The chain's CDR3 is CSAWGLTEQFF. In DNA form, the CDR3 reads TGCAGTGCTTGGGGACTAACTGAGCAGTTCTTC. V gene TRBV20-1 combines with J gene TRBJ2-1; 7 nucleotides agree with TRBD2. Losses at the gene ends were 5 bases for V and 9 bases for J; bases not matched to a gene: 4. CDR1 is DFQATT, CDR2 SNEGSKA, per germline (reference sequence). The CDR3 contains 11 residues.

The chain links TRBV10-1 to TRBJ1-4; a weak D match, TRBD1 (5 bases). The V gene's germline CDR1 is WNHNN and CDR2 SYGVQD (reference sequence). Trimming cost V 0 bases and J 7 bases, with 6 bases left between them. The CDR3 totals 13 residues. Here the CDR3 reads CASSESGTEKLFF. The CDR3 region has the DNA TGCGCCAGCAGTGAGTCAGGGACTGAAAAACTGTTTTTT.

V usage is TRBV5-1 and J usage is TRBJ2-5, with D unclear. The CDR3 extends over 14 amino acids. Germline assignment: CDR1 SGHRS and CDR2 YFSETQ. V dropped 3 bases and J dropped 4 bases, with 13 bases sitting between them. The CDR3 DNA is TGCGCCAGCAGCTGGAAACCGATGGGAGAGACCCAGTACTTC. Its translation: CASSWKPMGETQYF.

This clonotype was observed at least ten times. The J gene is TRBJ2-3, the V gene TRBV5-6; D uncertain. Trimming shortened V by 2 bases and J by 4 bases, and 8 bases separated the two germline ends. The CDR3 has 13 residues. CDR1 SGHDT and CDR2 YYEEEE come from the germline V gene. The CDR3 region is CASSLGVSDTQYF. The CDR3, as DNA: TGTGCCAGCAGCTTAGGAGTCTCAGATACGCAGTATTTT.

DNA for the CDR3: TGTGCCAGCAGTTTAGTGGCAGGACGTAGCAATCAGCCCCAGCATTTT. This gives the protein CASSLVAGRSNQPQHF. V gene TRBV12-3 or TRBV12-4 combines with J gene TRBJ1-5; D not certain. Between the trimmed V and J ends, which lost 1 base and 0 bases, there was a span of 10 bases. CDR3 length: 16 amino acids.

CDR3 protein: CASSLGPSGSSYEQYF. In DNA, the CDR3 is TGCGCCAGCAGCTTGGGACCTAGCGGGAGCTCCTACGAGCAGTACTTC. The chain uses TRBV5-1 and TRBJ2-7; 10 nucleotides agree with TRBD2. This CDR3 region has 16 residues. Germline V CDR1 and CDR2: SGHRS, YFSETQ. V gave up 0 bases and J gave up 0 bases; unmatched junction bases: 3.

This clonotype was detected many times. The chain employs TRBV6-6 and TRBJ2-5; no definite D call. Trimming shortened V by 7 bases and J by 2 bases, and 11 bases separated the two germline ends. Germline loops: CDR1 MNHNY, CDR2 SVGAGI (reference sequence). The CDR3 extends over 13 amino acids. The CDR3 DNA reads TGTGCCAGCAATAGGCTATCTCAAGAGACCCAGTACTTC. It encodes CASNRLSQETQYF.

The chain recombines TRBV4-3 with TRBJ2-5; no definite D call. Between the trimmed V and J ends, which lost 0 bases and 4 bases, there was a span of 18 bases. The CDR3 extends over 17 amino acids. Germline V lookup: CDR1 LGHNA, CDR2 YSLEER. CDR3 nucleotide sequence: TGCGCCAGCAGCCAAGAGGCGCATCCCTACCCTCGAGAGACCCAGTACTTC. This gives the protein CASSQEAHPYPRETQYF.

This clonotype has a count of ten or more. The chain links TRBV28 to TRBJ2-3; maybe TRBD2 (5 bases). This CDR3 spans 13 amino acids. V was cut by 7 bases and J by 6 bases, with 14 bases left in between. Germline CDR1 and CDR2: MDHEN and SYDVKM. The CDR3 loop reads CASNGERVDTQYF. Written as DNA, the CDR3 is TGTGCCAGCAATGGGGAGAGGGTGGATACGCAGTATTTT.

This clonotype was detected many times. The chain uses TRBV10-3 and TRBJ2-1; TRBD2 matches 9 bases. V lost 2 bases and J lost 0; bases outside the gene matches: 8. This CDR3 is 18 amino acids long. CDR1 and CDR2 from the germline V gene are ENHRY and SYGVKD. The CDR3 coding sequence is TGTGCCATCAGTGAGGGCTCTAGCGGGGTAAGCTCCTACAATGAGCAGTTCTTC. Protein sequence: CAISEGSSGVSSYNEQFF.

This clonotype was seen at least ten times. Written as DNA, the CDR3 is TGTGCCAGCAGTTCTAGGACGGGCCACACTGAAGCTTTCTTT. Protein sequence: CASSSRTGHTEAFF. This chain links TRBV6-5 with TRBJ1-1; D remains ambiguous. The CDR3 extends over 14 amino acids. V shed 4 bases and J shed 3 bases, with 12 bases lying between them. In germline, CDR1 is MNHEY, CDR2 SVGAGI.

This clonotype was counted ten times or more. The V gene is TRBV28, the J gene TRBJ1-3; D not resolved. Trimming cost V 5 bases and J 0 bases, with 14 bases left between them. The CDR3 loop spans 16 amino acids. CDR1 and CDR2 (germline): MDHEN, SYDVKM. This CDR3 reads CASSTPGASSGNTIYF. The CDR3 coding sequence is TGTGCCAGCAGTACCCCGGGTGCCAGCTCTGGAAACACCATATATTTT.

This clonotype has a count of ten or more. This chain links TRBV10-3 with TRBJ2-3; 9 positions agree with TRBD2. Germline V lookup: CDR1 ENHRY, CDR2 SYGVKD. The CDR3 runs to 17 residues. After removal of 0 bases from V and 0 bases from J, the junction contained 4 bases not matched to a gene. The CDR3 is CAISESKLAGSTDTQYF. The CDR3 DNA sequence: TGTGCCATCAGTGAGTCGAAGCTAGCGGGGAGCACAGATACGCAGTATTTT.

This clonotype was recorded at least ten times. The chain joins TRBV20-1 to TRBJ1-1; D is unresolved. The ends were cut back, 2 bases at V and 7 bases at J, with 11 bases in the middle. CDR3 size: 12 residues. Per germline, CDR1 DFQATT and CDR2 SNEGSKA (reference sequence). CDR3: CSARSQADEAFF. The DNA of the CDR3 is TGCAGTGCTAGAAGTCAGGCAGATGAAGCTTTCTTT.

This clonotype was seen at least ten times. The chain employs TRBV5-1 and TRBJ2-1, with D possibly matching TRBD1 (6 bases). Looked up from germline, CDR1 is SGHRS and CDR2 is YFSETQ. The V and J ends lost 4 bases and 3 bases respectively, with 17 bases between them. The CDR3 is 16 residues long. This CDR3 reads CASSPYRDFRYNEQFF. In DNA form, the CDR3 reads TGCGCCAGCAGCCCGTACAGGGATTTCCGCTACAATGAGCAGTTCTTC.

This clonotype has at least ten counts. The V call is TRBV11-2, the J call TRBJ2-7, with 7 positions matching TRBD2. The ends lost 2 bases at V and 2 bases at J; junction bases unmatched: 3. The CDR3 is 14 amino acids. CDR1 and CDR2 from the germline V gene are SGHAT and FQNNGV. The CDR3 coding sequence is TGTGCCAGCAGCTTATGGGCGGGAGCCTACGAGCAGTACTTC. Residues: CASSLWAGAYEQYF.

Many counts were recorded for this clonotype. The chain carries TRBV7-2 and TRBJ1-6; D unclear. The germline V gene has CDR1 SGHTA and CDR2 FQGNSA. With 0 bases removed from V and 10 bases from J, the gap between germline ends came to 10 bases. There are 14 residues in the CDR3. The CDR3 region is CASSLALVESPLHF. CDR3 bases: TGTGCCAGCAGCTTAGCGCTGGTGGAATCACCCCTCCACTTT.

In its sample, this clonotype was seen many times. J is TRBJ2-7 and V is TRBV12-3 or TRBV12-4; TRBD2 agrees at 12 bases. This CDR3 has 15 residues. The junction had 5 bases not matched to a gene; V was cut back by 5 bases and J by 3 bases. Here the CDR3 reads CASSTSLAGGYEQYF. CDR3 nucleotide sequence: TGTGCCAGCAGTACCTCACTAGCGGGAGGCTACGAGCAGTACTTC.

In this sample, this clonotype turned up many times. This sequence joins TRBV28 and TRBJ1-1, with TRBD1 identical over 8 bases. V was clipped by 8 bases and J by 3 bases; unmatched bases: 14. The CDR3 consists of 16 residues. Germline CDR1 and CDR2: MDHEN and SYDVKM. This chain's CDR3 is CASCRPPGTGDTEAFF. DNA of the CDR3: TGTGCCAGCTGTCGGCCCCCCGGGACAGGAGACACTGAAGCTTTCTTT.

This clonotype was detected many times. This chain joins TRBV7-3 and TRBJ2-3; D unresolved. Germline-derived CDR1 and CDR2 are SGHTA and FQGTGA. The CDR3 is 13 amino acids. The V end lost 0 bases, the J end lost 5 bases, and 6 bases lay between the germline ends. The CDR3 region has the DNA TGTGCCAGCAGCTTAACGCTAGAAGATACGCAGTATTTT. As protein: CASSLTLEDTQYF.

Ten or more counts support this clonotype. V is TRBV12-3 or TRBV12-4 and J is TRBJ2-3, with 12 nucleotides matching TRBD2. J gave up 4 bases and V 9 bases, and 11 bases lay outside the gene matches. The CDR3 is 16 amino acids. CDR3 bases: TGTGCCAGTCAAACCAGACTAGCGGGAGCAGCAGATACGCAGTATTTT. Protein product: CASQTRLAGAADTQYF.

In the case of this clonotype: Mismatch with germline at one junction end may stem from a read error. The CDR3 nucleotides are TGTGCCAACAGTTTCAAGGGCGGGAGGGCCGGAGATACGCAGTATTTT. It specifies CANSFKGGRAGDTQYF. V is TRBV28 and J is TRBJ2-3; 9 nucleotides line up with TRBD2. The germline gives CDR1 MDHEN, CDR2 SYDVKM. This CDR3 is 16 amino acids long.